This passage covers 17 T cell receptor beta chains from one sample sequenced in a study of graft-versus-host responses after intestinal transplantation. The method was immunoSEQ multiplex PCR; TCRdb's version includes in-frame clones alone and lacks a portion of them. Here the sample spans some 97,000 clones, more than 75% being singletons. These TCRs' antigens remain unknown. The sequencing used unstimulated CD4+ T cells sorted from spleen or lymph node cells, collected before transplant. The receptors stem from a human donor who was the organ donor for an intestinal transplant.

V gene TRBV30 combines with J gene TRBJ1-5, with 7 bases that match TRBD1. Germline V gene lookup returns CDR1 GTSNPN and CDR2 SVGIG (reference sequence). This CDR3 contains 13 residues. Germline trimming cut 3 bases from V and 2 bases from J; bases unmatched to any gene: 1. Here the CDR3 reads CAWRGTGNQPQHF. As DNA, the CDR3 is TGTGCCTGGAGAGGGACAGGCAATCAGCCCCAGCATTTT.

The CDR3 DNA is TGTGCCACCCGAGGACTAGCGGGTAGCACAGATACGCAGTATTTT. Translation: CATRGLAGSTDTQYF. This sequence joins TRBV7-8 and TRBJ2-3; the match to TRBD2 covers 11 bases. Germline V gives CDR1 SGHVS, CDR2 FQNEAQ. Trimming at V came to 10 bases and at J to 0 bases, leaving 6 bases not matched to a gene. This CDR3 has 15 residues.

The rearrangement joins TRBV6-5 to TRBJ2-2; D not resolved. Trimming took off 7 bases at V and 7 bases at J, with 19 bases between the two ends. The CDR3 length is 15 residues. Germline loops: CDR1 MNHEY, CDR2 SVGAGI. The CDR3: CASTLRWGRSGELFF. The DNA for the CDR3 is TGTGCCAGCACCCTTAGGTGGGGTCGAAGCGGGGAGCTGTTTTTT.

This clone was detected only a few times. V usage is TRBV5-4 and J usage is TRBJ2-5; TRBD2 aligns across 7 bases. V trimming: 1 base; J trimming: 2 bases; junction bases outside the gene matches: 8. The CDR3 totals 16 residues. The V gene's germline CDR1 is SGHNT and CDR2 YYREEE (reference sequence). This CDR3 reads CASSLSGGGRQETQYF. DNA for the CDR3: TGTGCCAGCAGCTTGTCCGGGGGAGGGAGGCAAGAGACCCAGTACTTC.

This clone was picked up one time. The rearrangement links TRBV28 to TRBJ1-6, with D possibly matching TRBD1 (5 bases). The CDR3 has 17 amino acids. V was pared by 3 bases and J by 3 bases, with 15 bases between. CDR1 and CDR2 (germline): MDHEN, SYDVKM. The chain's CDR3 is CASSFPRGINYNSPLHF. CDR3 nucleotide sequence: TGTGCCAGCAGTTTTCCGCGGGGGATAAACTATAATTCACCCCTCCACTTT.

V gene TRBV4-2 combines with J gene TRBJ1-1, with D uncertain. Deletions cut 4 bases from V and 3 bases from J, with 6 bases between. Looked up from germline, CDR1 is LGHNA and CDR2 is YNFKEQ. This CDR3 comprises 12 residues. CDR3 DNA: TGTGCCAGCAGCCCTAGTCACACTGAAGCTTTCTTT. Translated, it gives CASSPSHTEAFF.

The chain has TRBV7-8 and TRBJ2-7; no clear D. Germline assignment: CDR1 SGHVS and CDR2 FQNEAQ. V dropped 2 bases and J dropped 9 bases, with 8 bases sitting between them. CDR3 length: 11 amino acids. The DNA of the CDR3 is TGTGCCAGCAGCTTATATGGGGTGCAGTACTTC. Residues: CASSLYGVQYF.

The chain uses TRBV7-9 and TRBJ1-2; D not resolved. Per germline, CDR1 SEHNR and CDR2 FQNEAQ (reference sequence). V gave up 4 bases and J gave up 4 bases, with 10 bases separating them. CDR3 length: 13 residues. The chain's CDR3 is CASSYSTVYGYTF. CDR3 coding DNA: TGTGCCAGCAGCTATTCCACCGTCTATGGCTACACCTTC.

The chain employs TRBV6-5 and TRBJ1-1; unclear D gene. Germline V lookup: CDR1 MNHEY, CDR2 SVGAGI. This CDR3 comprises 15 residues. V shed 0 bases and J shed 5 bases, with 13 bases lying between them. The CDR3 DNA is TGTGCCAGCAGTTACTCGTCTGGTATCGGGACTGAAGCTTTCTTT. Encoded protein: CASSYSSGIGTEAFF.

The CDR3 DNA reads as TGTGCCAGCAGTGACGCGGCGGGTTCCTACGAGCAGTACTTC. It translates to CASSDAAGSYEQYF. V usage is TRBV2 and J usage is TRBJ2-7, with TRBD2 as a possible D gene (5 bases). V dropped 3 bases and J dropped 1 base, with 10 bases sitting between them. The germline CDR1 and CDR2 sequences are SNHLY and FYNNEI. The CDR3 spans 14 residues.

The chain uses TRBV2 and TRBJ2-1; 14 bases align to TRBD2. The J segment lost 9 bases and the V segment lost 4 bases, leaving 5 bases of the junction unmatched. The CDR3 consists of 15 residues. Germline CDR1 reads SNHLY; CDR2 reads FYNNEI. CDR3 sequence: CASSGTSGGRGEQFF. For the CDR3, the DNA is TGTGCCAGCAGTGGGACTAGCGGGGGGCGTGGTGAGCAGTTCTTC.

V and J are TRBV2 and TRBJ1-2, with D possibly being TRBD1 (5 bases). The CDR3 is 13 amino acids. V gave up 10 bases and J gave up 3 bases, with 15 bases separating them. Germline CDR1 reads SNHLY; CDR2 reads FYNNEI. The CDR3 DNA follows: TGTGCCAACACTGCGACAGCTTACTATGGCTACACCTTC. Encoded protein: CANTATAYYGYTF.

The rearrangement links TRBV19 to TRBJ1-5; D is undetermined. V was cut by 7 bases and J by 2 bases, with 9 bases left in between. Germline values: CDR1 LNHDA, CDR2 SQIVND (reference sequence). CDR3 size: 13 residues. The CDR3 DNA reads TGTGCCAGTACCAGGAAGGGCAATCAGCCCCAGCATTTT. This translates into CASTRKGNQPQHF.

CDR3 DNA: TGTGCCAGCAGCCGAGGGGCGGGGCAGGCAGATACGCAGTATTTT. Encoded protein: CASSRGAGQADTQYF. V usage is TRBV9 and J usage is TRBJ2-3, with D perhaps TRBD2 (6 bases). Between the trimmed V and J ends, which lost 4 bases and 4 bases, there was a span of 16 bases. The CDR3 contains 15 residues. The germline V gene encodes CDR1 SGDLS and CDR2 YYNGEE.

A single count supports this clone. This chain uses TRBV5-6 with TRBJ1-2; weak D call: TRBD1 (5 bases). V was trimmed by 4 bases and J by 2 bases, leaving 9 bases between them. The germline V gene encodes CDR1 SGHDT and CDR2 YYEEEE. CDR3 length: 13 residues. The CDR3 loop reads CASSPRENYGYTF. In nucleotides, the CDR3 is TGTGCCAGCAGCCCCAGGGAGAACTATGGCTACACCTTC.

The CDR3 reads CASSRGHIETQYF. The DNA for the CDR3 is TGTGCCAGCAGTCGAGGGCATATAGAGACCCAGTACTTC. The rearrangement joins TRBV6-1 to TRBJ2-5; possibly TRBD2 for D (5 bases). Trimming removed 5 bases at V and 4 bases at J, with 11 bases between. Germline CDR1 MNHNS, CDR2 SASEGT. The CDR3 has 13 residues.

This clone has only one observation. The rearrangement links TRBV7-9 to TRBJ1-2, with TRBD1 as a possible D gene (5 bases). From germline, CDR1 is SEHNR and CDR2 FQNEAQ (reference sequence). Trimming removed 1 base at V and 4 bases at J, with 13 bases between. The CDR3 runs to 15 residues. CDR3 bases: TGTGCCAGCAGCTTAGATGGGGCCCGAATCTATGGCTACACCTTC. Protein product: CASSLDGARIYGYTF. Supplemented by reference TRBV7-9 and TRBJ1-2, the full variable domain reads DTGVSQNPRHKITKRGQNVTFRCDPISEHNRLYWYRQTLGQGPEFLTYFQNEAQLEKSRLLSDRFSAERPKGSFSTLEIQRTEQGDSAMYLCASSLDGARIYGYTFGSGTRLTVV.